These T cell receptor beta chains were read from a single sample in a study of T cells after yellow fever vaccination. MiXCR was run by TCRdb on the 5' RACE reads, yielding one entry per CDR3 protein. Of some 320,000 distinct CDR3 sequences listed, 8.7% are singletons. Source: CD4+ T cells sorted from PBMCs, taken 5 days after the yellow fever booster vaccination. These receptors all come from a young man who received the YFV17D yellow fever vaccine. The CDR3 runs from the conserved cysteine through the conserved F or W. A D gene is named only where the DNA matches it firmly. Where a row states a size, it is once, few, many or the class of an expanded clone; other rows omit it.

>TRBJ2-5|TRBD1|NA|TRBV6-1
TGTGCCAGCTGTACAGGGGGACAAGAGACCCAGTACTTC
CASCTGGQETQYF
>TRBJ2-5|TRBD1|NA|TRBV7-7
TGTGCCAGCAGCTTGGGAGGGACAGGGGAGACCCAGTACTTC
CASSLGGTGETQYF
>TRBJ2-7|NA|NA|TRBV6-5
TGTGCCAGCAGCCCACAACCAACAGGTCCTGCCGAGCAGTACTTC
CASSPQPTGPAEQYF
>TRBJ1-5|NA|many|TRBV12-3/TRBV12-4
TGTGCCAGCAGCTCCAATCAGCCCCAGCATTTT
CASSSNQPQHF
>TRBJ2-7|NA|many|TRBV9
TGTGCCAGCAGCGTAGAACAGGGTAACTACGAGCAGTACTTC
CASSVEQGNYEQYF
>TRBJ2-4|NA|many|TRBV4-3
TGCGCCAGCAGCCGATGGGGGCCCGGGCAAATAGCCAAAAACATTCAGTACTTC
CASSRWGPGQIAKNIQYF
>TRBJ1-1|NA|NA|TRBV20-1
TGCAGTGCTAGCAGGGTAAGAACTGAAGCTTTCTTT
CSASRVRTEAFF
>TRBJ2-5|NA|many|TRBV28
TGTGCCAGCGGTATCCGGACATACCAAGAGACCCAGTACTTC
CASGIRTYQETQYF
>TRBJ2-7|NA|many|TRBV20-1
TGCAGTGCGAGAGGGGCCGGACTTTGGGGCTACGAGCAGTACTTC
CSARGAGLWGYEQYF
>TRBJ1-1|TRBD1|NA|TRBV6-6
TGTGCCAGCAGTCCAGGGGGGGTGAACACTGAAGCTTTCTTT
CASSPGGVNTEAFF
>TRBJ1-4|NA|NA|TRBV29-1
TGCAGCGTTGCACTGGTTCAGGGAAAACTGTTTTTT
CSVALVQGKLFF
>TRBJ2-3|NA|many|TRBV5-5
TGTGCCAGCAGCTTGGCTGTGGATACGCAGTATTTT
CASSLAVDTQYF
>TRBJ2-1|TRBD1|NA|TRBV7-8
TGTGCCAGCAACCATGGGGTTACAGGGGGGAAGTACAATGAGCAGTTCTTC
CASNHGVTGGKYNEQFF
>TRBJ1-1|NA|many|TRBV12-3/TRBV12-4
TGTGCCAGCAGGAACACTGAAGCTTTCTTT
CASRNTEAFF
>TRBJ1-2|NA|NA|TRBV5-1
TGCGCCAGCAGTTCCAGGGGAAGGGACTATGGCTACACCTTC
CASSSRGRDYGYTF
>TRBJ2-1|NA|NA|TRBV5-1
TGCGCCAGCAGCTTGTGGCAGCGGAGGGGCGTTCGGGACGATGAGCAGTTCTTC
CASSLWQRRGVRDDEQFF
>TRBJ1-5|NA|many|TRBV7-2
TGTGCCAGCAGCGGGGGAGTCGATCAGCCCCAGCATTTT
CASSGGVDQPQHF
>TRBJ2-5|NA|NA|TRBV9
TGTGCCAGCAGCGTAGCTCTACAAGAGACCCAGTACTTC
CASSVALQETQYF
>TRBJ1-2|NA|NA|TRBV7-2
TGTGCCAGCAGCCCCCCGACCACAGGGAAGTACACCTTC
CASSPPTTGKYTF
>TRBJ1-2|NA|NA|TRBV3-1
TGTGCCAGCAGCCAGGTGGACAGCTATGGCTACACCTTC
CASSQVDSYGYTF
>TRBJ2-5|TRBD1|few|TRBV7-2
TGTGCCAGCAGCTTAGGTTTCCCCCGGGACAGGGGAGTCCCCCACTTATTC
CASSLGFPRDRGVPHLF
>TRBJ2-5|TRBD2|few|TRBV5-1
TGCGCCAGCAGCTGGGGAGCGGGGATGATCCAAGAGACCCAGTACTTC
CASSWGAGMIQETQYF
>TRBJ2-7|NA|NA|TRBV12-3/TRBV12-4
TGTGCCAGCGGTGCCCCAGGGCGGAGGGAGCAGTACTTC
CASGAPGRREQYF
>TRBJ1-3|TRBD1|NA|TRBV2
TGTGCCAGCAGGGACAGGGCGGACACCATATATTTT
CASRDRADTIYF
>TRBJ2-1|NA|many|TRBV6-5
TGTGCCAGCGTAAAGGGAAGTTGGTCCTACAATGAGCAGTTCTTC
CASVKGSWSYNEQFF
>TRBJ2-2|NA|few|TRBV11-2
TGTGCCAGCAGCTTAGAAACAGGGTACACCGGGGAGCTGTTTTTT
CASSLETGYTGELFF
>TRBJ2-5|NA|once|TRBV12-3/TRBV12-4
TGTGCCAGCAGTCTCCGAGGGGTTGAGACCCAGTACTTC
CASSLRGVETQYF
>TRBJ1-5|NA|many|TRBV12-3/TRBV12-4
TGTGCCAGCAGTCGCCGGGATCAGCCCCAGCATTTT
CASSRRDQPQHF
>TRBJ2-5|NA|many|TRBV6-6
TGTGCCAGCAGTCAGGACGCAGAGACCCAGTACTTC
CASSQDAETQYF
>TRBJ2-1|NA|few|TRBV5-1
TGCGCCAGCAGCTTGGTGGTAGCACCTCAGGCTGAGCAGTTCTTC
CASSLVVAPQAEQFF
>TRBJ2-5|TRBD2|many|TRBV7-8
TGTGCCAGCAAAGATCAACTAGCGGGGGGAGAGACCCAGTACTTC
CASKDQLAGGETQYF